Each of the 26 T cell receptor beta chains below was sequenced from the same sample in a study of cytomegalovirus exposure and HLA in healthy donors. Use of 60 Vbeta and 13 Jbeta primers characterized the PCR. The repertoire was sequenced with immunoSEQ multiplex PCR; TCRdb's copy has only in-frame clones and lacks some. The profile shows over 150,000 clones, around 80% of them singletons. The sample comprised PBMCs. These receptors originate from a human donor in good health.

V usage is TRBV11-2 and J usage is TRBJ2-7, with TRBD1 as a possible D gene (6 bases). This CDR3 is built from 13 residues. Germline CDR1 SGHAT, CDR2 FQNNGV. V was shortened by 7 bases and J by 3 bases, with 13 bases between the two germline ends. The CDR3 protein is CASTGQLYYEQYF. The CDR3 nucleotides read TGTGCCAGCACAGGACAGCTATACTACGAGCAGTACTTC.

This clone came up a few times. This rearrangement joins TRBV5-1 to TRBJ1-1, with 9 positions matching TRBD1. Trimming cost V 3 bases and J 6 bases; bases outside gene matches: 9. Germline V gene lookup returns CDR1 SGHRS and CDR2 YFSETQ. CDR3 size: 15 residues. DNA for the CDR3: TGCGCCAGCAGCTGGGACGGACAGGGGTTAGCTGAAGCTTTCTTT. Translation gives CASSWDGQGLAEAFF.

This chain links TRBV13 with TRBJ2-7, with 12 bases fitting TRBD1. The V segment lost 3 bases and the J segment 7 bases; nucleotides outside the gene matches: 4. Germline V gene sequence: CDR1 PRHDT, CDR2 FYEKMQ (reference sequence). The CDR3 covers 14 residues. Here the CDR3 reads CASSFRDRGQEQYF. For the CDR3, the DNA is TGTGCCAGCAGCTTCCGGGACAGGGGGCAAGAGCAGTACTTC. Using reference TRBV13 and TRBJ2-7 for the parts outside the CDR3, the full variable domain is AAGVIQSPRHLIKEKRETATLKCYPIPRHDTVYWYQQGPGQDPQFLISFYEKMQSDKGSIPDRFSAQQFSDYHSELNMSSLELGDSALYFCASSFRDRGQEQYFGPGTRLTVT.

In this sample, this clone turned up a few times. The V call is TRBV9, the J call TRBJ1-2, with a weak D call TRBD1 (5 bases). Germline values: CDR1 SGDLS, CDR2 YYNGEE. V was clipped by 3 bases and J by 1 base, with 13 bases between them. The CDR3 runs to 15 residues. CDR3 coding DNA: TGTGCCAGCAGCGACAGGATAGGAGTTAACTATGGCTACACCTTC. Translated, it gives CASSDRIGVNYGYTF.

The chain links TRBV9 to TRBJ2-5, with TRBD1 identical over 9 bases. Germline V gene data show CDR1 as SGDLS and CDR2 as YYNGEE. This CDR3 is built from 13 residues. Unmatched junction bases numbered 4, after V lost 2 bases and J lost 8 bases. CDR3 amino acids: CASSVGTGGTQYF. The CDR3 nucleotides are TGTGCCAGCAGCGTGGGCACAGGGGGCACCCAGTACTTC.

The chain combines TRBV7-2 with TRBJ1-5; unclear D gene. V dropped 2 bases and J dropped 5 bases, with 7 bases sitting between them. The germline V gene has CDR1 SGHTA and CDR2 FQGNSA. This CDR3 is built from 13 residues. The CDR3 sequence: CASSLKRYQPQHF. CDR3 bases: TGTGCCAGCAGCTTAAAGCGGTATCAGCCCCAGCATTTT. The variable domain in full, completed from reference TRBV7-2 and TRBJ1-5, reads GAGVSQSPSNKVTEKGKDVELRCDPISGHTALYWYRQSLGQGLEFLIYFQGNSAPDKSGLPSDRFSAERTGGSVSTLTIQRTQQEDSAVYLCASSLKRYQPQHFGDGTRLSIL.

The rearrangement links TRBV7-9 to TRBJ2-1; tentatively, D is TRBD2 (6 bases). The CDR3 spans 11 residues. V dropped 4 bases and J dropped 9 bases, with 7 bases sitting between them. The germline V gene has CDR1 SEHNR and CDR2 FQNEAQ (reference sequence). In DNA form, the CDR3 reads TGTGCCAGCAGCTCGGGACTTGAGCAGTTCTTC. It translates to CASSSGLEQFF.

The rearrangement links TRBV6-5 to TRBJ1-6, with TRBD1 matching 9 bases. CDR3 size: 15 residues. With V trimmed by 5 bases and J by 5 bases, 4 bases remained unmatched. The germline V gene encodes CDR1 MNHEY and CDR2 SVGAGI. CDR3 residues: CASSIQGAHNSPLHF. In DNA, the CDR3 is TGTGCCAGCAGTATACAGGGGGCTCATAATTCACCCCTCCACTTT.

The chain recombines TRBV30 with TRBJ1-4; D gene ambiguous. V lost 3 bases, J lost 2 bases, and 13 bases lay in between. Germline loops: CDR1 GTSNPN, CDR2 SVGIG (reference sequence). This CDR3 is 15 amino acids long. The CDR3 DNA reads as TGTGCCTGGAGAACGACCGGAGGGACTAATGAAAAACTGTTTTTT. Amino acid sequence: CAWRTTGGTNEKLFF.

This chain joins TRBV9 and TRBJ2-5; no firm D call. The CDR3 covers 13 residues. Trimming took off 4 bases at V and 4 bases at J, with 11 bases between the two ends. Germline V gives CDR1 SGDLS, CDR2 YYNGEE. The CDR3 bases are TGTGCCAGCAGCCTAAATCGAGGAGAGACCCAGTACTTC. Amino acid sequence: CASSLNRGETQYF.

The V gene is TRBV7-6, the J gene TRBJ2-7; TRBD2 agrees at 8 bases. CDR3 length: 17 residues. J was trimmed by 0 bases and V by 5 bases; bases with no gene match: 12. CDR1 and CDR2 (germline): SGHVS, FNYEAQ. CDR3 sequence reads: CASSTPPGGASSYEQYF. CDR3 in DNA: TGTGCCAGCAGCACTCCCCCCGGGGGGGCGAGCTCCTACGAGCAGTACTTC. Variable domain in full (rest from reference TRBV7-6 and TRBJ2-7): GAGVSQSPRYKVTKRGQDVALRCDPISGHVSLYWYRQALGQGPEFLTYFNYEAQQDKSGLPNDRFSAERPEGSISTLTIQRTEQRDSAMYRCASSTPPGGASSYEQYFGPGTRLTVT.

V and J are TRBV5-5 and TRBJ1-2; D remains ambiguous. The germline V gene has CDR1 SGHKS and CDR2 YYEKEE (reference sequence). The germline V and J ends were trimmed by 2 bases and 5 bases, with 13 bases remaining between them. This CDR3 has 14 residues. CDR3 sequence reads: CASSLELMSYGYTF. In DNA form, the CDR3 reads TGTGCCAGCAGCTTAGAACTGATGTCATATGGCTACACCTTC.

This clone was detected a few times. This CDR3 is CASSVDRGTETQYF. The DNA of the CDR3 is TGTGCCAGCAGCGTAGACCGAGGGACTGAGACCCAGTACTTC. The chain is built from TRBV9 and TRBJ2-5; TRBD2 is a possible D gene (6 bases). Trimming cost V 0 bases and J 5 bases, with 11 bases left between them. The CDR3 runs 14 residues. Germline values: CDR1 SGDLS, CDR2 YYNGEE.

This sequence joins TRBV7-9 and TRBJ1-1, with D possibly being TRBD1 (6 bases). The V end was cut by 5 bases, the J end by 4 bases, with 11 bases between. Per germline, CDR1 SEHNR and CDR2 FQNEAQ (reference sequence). There are 13 residues in the CDR3. CDR3 DNA sequence: TGTGCCAGCAGCCGTGGGGGGGCCACTGAAGCTTTCTTT. Its protein product is CASSRGGATEAFF.

The chain is built from TRBV5-3 and TRBJ1-2; D might be TRBD1 (6 bases). TRBV5-3 is noted as an ORF with a role that remains uncertain. Trimming cost V 0 bases and J 7 bases, with 19 bases left between them. This CDR3 region has 16 residues. Here the CDR3 DNA reads TGTGCCAGAAGCTTGGCCGGAGAACAGGGATTTTGTGGCTACACCTTC. It yields the protein CARSLAGEQGFCGYTF.

The CDR3 DNA reads as TGCGCCAGCAGCCCAGGGACAGGGCAGGGGGAGACCCAGTACTTC. Translated, it gives CASSPGTGQGETQYF. This chain joins TRBV5-1 and TRBJ2-5; 9 nucleotides align to TRBD1. The germline V gene has CDR1 SGHRS and CDR2 YFSETQ. The V segment lost 4 bases and the J segment 5 bases; nucleotides outside the gene matches: 9. This CDR3 is 15 amino acids long.

The J gene is TRBJ1-5, the V gene TRBV2; TRBD1 matches 7 bases. The CDR3 covers 16 residues. Germline V gives CDR1 SNHLY, CDR2 FYNNEI. With V trimmed by 4 bases and J by 0 bases, 6 bases remained unmatched. CDR3 sequence (DNA): TGTGCCAGCAGTGGCCGACAGGGTTATAGCAATCAGCCCCAGCATTTT. It yields the protein CASSGRQGYSNQPQHF.

V gene TRBV19 combines with J gene TRBJ2-7; TRBD1 is a possible D gene (5 bases). Germline V lookup: CDR1 LNHDA, CDR2 SQIVND (reference sequence). Trimming pared 4 bases from V and 6 bases from J, leaving 13 bases between. There are 13 residues in the CDR3. CDR3 DNA: TGTGCCAGTAGTACCTCCCAGGGTCGCGAGCAGTACTTC. This sequence encodes CASSTSQGREQYF.

The chain has TRBV11-2 and TRBJ2-7, with TRBD1 matching 7 bases. This CDR3 has 14 amino acids. Germline V CDR1 and CDR2: SGHAT, FQNNGV. With V trimmed by 4 bases and J by 3 bases, 6 bases remained unmatched. The CDR3 DNA reads TGTGCCAGCAGCTCAGGGGACAGAGGCTACGAGCAGTACTTC. As protein: CASSSGDRGYEQYF.

The V and J genes are TRBV6-4 and TRBJ2-7, with TRBD1 matching over 8 bases. This CDR3 spans 16 amino acids. V lost 7 bases and J lost 1; bases outside the gene matches: 12. Germline CDR1 MRHNA, CDR2 SNTAGT. The CDR3 here is CASTNPGTGYSYEQYF. DNA of the CDR3: TGTGCCAGCACTAATCCCGGGACAGGTTATTCCTACGAGCAGTACTTC.

V is TRBV7-8 and J is TRBJ1-2; D possibly corresponds to TRBD1 (5 bases). Germline CDR1 reads SGHVS; CDR2 reads FQNEAQ. V was clipped by 5 bases and J by 4 bases, with 17 bases between them. The CDR3 sequence is 15 residues long. This chain's CDR3 is CASSDPRGSFYGYTF. CDR3 sequence (DNA): TGTGCCAGCAGCGACCCAAGGGGCTCCTTCTATGGCTACACCTTC.

V and J are TRBV2 and TRBJ1-4; TRBD1 aligns across 8 bases. The CDR3 has 16 amino acids. Per germline, CDR1 SNHLY and CDR2 FYNNEI. The junction had 12 bases not matched to a gene; V was cut back by 6 bases and J by 6 bases. The CDR3 DNA follows: TGTGCCAGCAGCTATTCCCGACAGGGGTCTGATGAAAAACTGTTTTTT. Translating it yields CASSYSRQGSDEKLFF.

This rearrangement joins TRBV13 to TRBJ2-1, with 8 bases that match TRBD2. This CDR3 contains 17 residues. Germline CDR1 is PRHDT and CDR2 is FYEKMQ (reference sequence). Trimming took 1 base from V and 0 from J; bases not matched to a gene: 5. The CDR3 region is CASSLVRGLDSYNEQFF. The CDR3 DNA reads as TGTGCCAGCAGCTTAGTACGGGGACTAGACTCCTACAATGAGCAGTTCTTC.

The gene calls are TRBV7-9 and TRBJ2-5; TRBD2 aligns across 7 bases. This CDR3 region has 16 residues. V lost 2 bases, J lost 3 bases, and 9 bases stayed unmatched. Germline CDR1 reads SEHNR; CDR2 reads FQNEAQ (reference sequence). The CDR3 bases are TGTGCCAGCAGCTTACTCCCTTGGGGGGGGGAAGAGACCCAGTACTTC. Translating gives CASSLLPWGGEETQYF.

The V and J genes are TRBV6-5 and TRBJ1-1; unclear D gene. V gave up 0 bases and J gave up 5 bases, with 7 bases separating them. CDR1 MNHEY and CDR2 SVGAGI come from the germline V gene. The CDR3 runs 13 residues. As DNA, the CDR3 is TGTGCCAGCAGTTACTCAGCGGCTACTGAAGCTTTCTTT. Its translation: CASSYSAATEAFF.

The chain is built from TRBV7-3 and TRBJ1-5, with 12 bases that match TRBD1. CDR1 and CDR2 (germline): SGHTA, FQGTGA. The CDR3 totals 17 residues. With 4 bases clipped from V and 6 bases from J, the junction kept 10 bases outside the gene matches. DNA for the CDR3: TGTGCCAGCAGCTACTCCTCGGGACAGGGGGCGATTCAGCCCCAGCATTTT. As protein: CASSYSSGQGAIQPQHF.